Listed here are 17 T cell receptor beta chains from one sample, sequenced in a study of blood T cell repertoires in COVID-19 (TCRdb year 2020). Receptor amplification or capture employed the immunoSEQ multiplex PCR assay. TCRdb re-hosts the immuneACCESS table, in-frame sequences only. Its copies lack some clones; in the studies checked, an unresolved V gene accounts for under half of them, and the cause for the rest is not known. This sample holds just over 150,000 clones; 80% to 90% were observed only once. The ten largest clones represent more than 2% of the sample. Material: peripheral blood. The receptors come from a woman aged 70-85 years with acute or convalescent COVID-19.

The chain combines TRBV18 with TRBJ2-4, with 10 bases matching TRBD1. V lost 3 bases to trimming and J lost 6 bases; unmatched junction nucleotides: 5. From germline, CDR1 is KGHSH and CDR2 LQKENI. This CDR3 is built from 15 residues. The CDR3 here is CASSPAGTGANIQYF. CDR3 in DNA: TGTGCCAGCTCACCTGCCGGGACAGGGGCAAACATTCAGTACTTC.

This chain joins TRBV6-5 and TRBJ1-5; tentative D call: TRBD1 (6 bases). V lost 7 bases to trimming and J lost 7 bases, with 17 bases between them. Per the germline V gene, CDR1 is MNHEY and CDR2 is SVGAGI. This CDR3 region has 14 residues. The CDR3 DNA reads as TGTGCCAGCACGTTATCACAGGGTTGGCAGCCCCAGCATTTT. Encoded protein: CASTLSQGWQPQHF.

The V gene is TRBV10-3, the J gene TRBJ1-1; the D gene is possibly TRBD1 (6 bases). Trimming removed 2 bases from V and 4 bases from J, with 11 bases in between. The CDR3 runs 14 residues. Germline V gene sequence: CDR1 ENHRY, CDR2 SYGVKD. The CDR3: CAISEGRGGTEAFF. The CDR3 DNA reads TGTGCCATCAGTGAGGGCAGGGGTGGCACTGAAGCTTTCTTT.

This sequence joins TRBV4-2 and TRBJ2-5; no clear D. CDR3 size: 16 residues. The germline V gene has CDR1 LGHNA and CDR2 YNFKEQ. V was shortened by 1 base and J by 3 bases, with 15 bases between the two germline ends. Here the CDR3 reads CASSQVGSEWKETQYF. DNA for the CDR3: TGTGCCAGCAGCCAAGTAGGCTCGGAGTGGAAAGAGACCCAGTACTTC.

The chain employs TRBV30 and TRBJ1-6; 8 bases map to TRBD1. The CDR3 has 17 amino acids. Germline V gives CDR1 GTSNPN, CDR2 SVGIG (reference sequence). The junction had 10 bases not matched to a gene; V was cut back by 0 bases and J by 6 bases. CDR3 amino acids: CAWSVSSGQAINSPLHF. CDR3 nucleotide sequence: TGTGCCTGGAGTGTATCCTCGGGACAGGCGATTAATTCACCCCTCCACTTT.

J is TRBJ1-2 and V is TRBV27; D uncertain. The CDR3 runs 16 residues. Trimming cost V 5 bases and J 3 bases, with 19 bases left between them. Germline-derived CDR1 and CDR2 are MNHEY and SMNVEV (reference sequence). Here the CDR3 DNA reads TGTGCCAGCAGTCTACGACCCGAGGCGGGGTACTATGGCTACACCTTC. This codes for CASSLRPEAGYYGYTF.

J is TRBJ1-2 and V is TRBV28; TRBD1 matches at 8 bases. Looked up from germline, CDR1 is MDHEN and CDR2 is SYDVKM. V shed 3 bases, J shed 8 bases, and the junction held 14 bases outside the gene matches. CDR3 size: 16 residues. The CDR3 nucleotides are TGTGCCAGCAGTTTGGGCGCCCTCCAGGGGGCTAGAGGCTACACCTTC. The encoded protein is CASSLGALQGARGYTF.

This rearrangement joins TRBV7-9 to TRBJ1-2; 10 bases fit TRBD1. V trimming: 5 bases; J trimming: 8 bases; junction bases outside the gene matches: 5. This CDR3 is built from 13 residues. The germline gives CDR1 SEHNR, CDR2 FQNEAQ (reference sequence). The CDR3 spells CASSGDRGQGYTF. As DNA, the CDR3 is TGTGCCAGCAGCGGCGACAGGGGGCAAGGCTACACCTTC. Full variable domain (outside the CDR3, taken from reference TRBV7-9 and TRBJ1-2): DTGVSQNPRHKITKRGQNVTFRCDPISEHNRLYWYRQTLGQGPEFLTYFQNEAQLEKSRLLSDRFSAERPKGSFSTLEIQRTEQGDSAMYLCASSGDRGQGYTFGSGTRLTVV.

This clone appeared once. The chain combines TRBV5-1 with TRBJ2-6, with 8 nucleotides matching TRBD1. The germline CDR1 and CDR2 sequences are SGHRS and YFSETQ. With 4 bases clipped from V and 0 bases from J, the junction kept 9 bases outside the gene matches. CDR3 length equals 18 residues. The CDR3 here is CASSAFGTGSSGANVLTF. The CDR3 region has the DNA TGCGCCAGCAGCGCGTTTGGGACAGGTTCCTCTGGGGCCAACGTCCTGACTTTC.

The genes are TRBV5-1 and TRBJ1-1; tentative D call: TRBD1 (5 bases). The germline V gene has CDR1 SGHRS and CDR2 YFSETQ. V lost 0 bases, J lost 3 bases, and 12 bases lay in between. CDR3 size: 15 residues. The CDR3 nucleotides read TGCGCCAGCAGCTTGGAAGCAGGGTTCGACACTGAAGCTTTCTTT. This encodes CASSLEAGFDTEAFF.

The J gene is TRBJ1-3, the V gene TRBV6-6; TRBD1 might be the D (5 bases). The V gene's germline CDR1 is MNHNY and CDR2 SVGAGI (reference sequence). Trimming removed 5 bases at V and 4 bases at J, with 15 bases between. This CDR3 contains 15 residues. The CDR3 DNA sequence: TGTGCCAGCAGTCTGCACGGGGGTCCCGGAAACACCATATATTTT. Translation gives CASSLHGGPGNTIYF.

This chain joins TRBV3-1 (or the pseudogene TRBV3-2) and TRBJ2-1; 11 bases are a match to TRBD1. V trimming: 4 bases; J trimming: 5 bases; junction bases outside the gene matches: 4. Germline CDR1 is LGHDT and CDR2 is YNNKEL (reference sequence). The CDR3 is made up of 15 amino acids. For the CDR3, the DNA is TGTGCCAGCAGCCTTCCGGGACAGGGGGACAATGAGCAGTTCTTC. Its translation: CASSLPGQGDNEQFF.

The chain is built from TRBV23-1 and TRBJ2-7, with D hard to call. TRBV23-1 is reported as an ORF; its role is uncertain. The CDR3 runs to 12 residues. V was trimmed by 7 bases and J by 9 bases, leaving 16 bases between them. The CDR3 bases are TGCGCCAGCACGGTGAGCCCTACGAGGCAGTACGTC. As protein: CASTVSPTRQYV.

The genes are TRBV7-6 and TRBJ1-1; no definite D call. Trimming left V 0 bases short and J 0 bases short, with 14 bases between. CDR1 SGHVS and CDR2 FNYEAQ come from the germline V gene. The CDR3 length is 17 residues. The DNA of the CDR3 is TGTGCCAGCAGCTTAGCCGGCTCTGGGCCCATGAACACTGAAGCTTTCTTT. Its protein is CASSLAGSGPMNTEAFF.

V usage is TRBV7-3 and J usage is TRBJ1-1; 8 bases align to TRBD1. Germline trimming cut 0 bases from V and 5 bases from J; bases unmatched to any gene: 5. CDR1 and CDR2 (germline): SGHTA, FQGTGA. This CDR3 is built from 15 residues. The CDR3 region is CASSLTSQGDTEAFF. Here the CDR3 DNA reads TGTGCCAGCAGCTTAACGTCACAGGGGGATACTGAAGCTTTCTTT.

This sequence joins TRBV4-3 and TRBJ1-1; D perhaps matches TRBD1 (5 bases). Germline V gives CDR1 LGHNA, CDR2 YSLEER. This CDR3 has 15 amino acids. V lost 0 bases and J 1 base, leaving 9 bases between the germline ends. The CDR3 loop reads CASSQERQGNTEAFF. The CDR3 bases are TGCGCCAGCAGCCAAGAAAGGCAGGGGAACACTGAAGCTTTCTTT.

This chain links TRBV5-1 with TRBJ2-1; D uncertain. Trimming shortened V by 0 bases and J by 0 bases, and 16 bases separated the two germline ends. CDR1 is SGHRS, CDR2 YFSETQ, per germline. This CDR3 contains 18 residues. In nucleotides, the CDR3 is TGCGCCAGCAGCTTGGGAGTTACCGTGTTTTCCTCCTACAATGAGCAGTTCTTC. This gives the protein CASSLGVTVFSSYNEQFF.